One and the same sample provided the 27 T cell receptor beta chains below, sequenced in a study of T cell changes during pregnancy in multiple sclerosis. The repertoire was sequenced with immunoSEQ multiplex PCR; TCRdb's copy has only in-frame clones and lacks some. The table lists 130,000 or so clones, 90% to 96% of them singletons. The sample was peripheral blood, taken after pregnancy. These receptors were collected from a female donor with multiple sclerosis, enrolled in a pregnancy study.

This chain joins TRBV29-1 and TRBJ2-1; 7 nucleotides agree with TRBD1. Trimming took 3 bases from V and 10 from J; bases not matched to a gene: 3. This CDR3 is 11 amino acids long. CDR1 SQVTM and CDR2 ANQGSEA come from the germline V gene. The CDR3 loop reads CSVEGQYEQFF. The CDR3 coding sequence is TGCAGCGTTGAGGGACAGTACGAGCAGTTCTTC.

This sequence joins TRBV11-3 and TRBJ2-1; no clear D gene. V lost 5 bases to trimming and J lost 0 bases, with 11 bases between them. From germline, CDR1 is SGHNT and CDR2 YENEEA. The CDR3 is 15 residues long. The CDR3 nucleotides are TGTGCCAGCAGCAAATCTGTTAGCTCCTACAATGAGCAGTTCTTC. It translates to CASSKSVSSYNEQFF.

This rearrangement joins TRBV5-6 to TRBJ2-6, with D possibly matching TRBD1 (5 bases). This CDR3 has 15 amino acids. Germline loops: CDR1 SGHDT, CDR2 YYEEEE. V was trimmed by 6 bases and J by 0 bases, leaving 10 bases between them. CDR3: CASNRQFSGANVLTF. CDR3 in DNA: TGTGCCAGCAACCGACAGTTCTCTGGGGCCAACGTCCTGACTTTC.

This CDR3 reads CASSLRGLSSYEQYF. CDR3 bases: TGTGCCAGCAGTTTGAGGGGGCTGAGCTCCTACGAGCAGTACTTC. The gene calls are TRBV28 and TRBJ2-7; 7 positions match TRBD1. J was trimmed by 0 bases and V by 3 bases; bases with no gene match: 5. The CDR3 is made up of 15 amino acids. From germline, CDR1 is MDHEN and CDR2 SYDVKM.

The rearrangement uses TRBV10-2 and TRBJ2-7; 8 bases line up with TRBD1. J lost 5 bases, V lost 8 bases, and 2 bases had no gene match. The CDR3 contains 11 residues. Germline assignment: CDR1 WSHSY and CDR2 SAAADI. The CDR3 nucleotides are TGCGCCAGCGGGACAGGCGACGAGCAGTACTTC. It codes for CASGTGDEQYF.

The J gene is TRBJ2-6, the V gene TRBV19; D possibly corresponds to TRBD1 (6 bases). The germline V gene encodes CDR1 LNHDA and CDR2 SQIVND (reference sequence). This CDR3 contains 15 residues. V shed 5 bases and J shed 0 bases, with 8 bases lying between them. CDR3 region: CASSSDSSGANVLTF. The CDR3 DNA follows: TGTGCCAGTAGTTCGGACAGCTCTGGGGCCAACGTCCTGACTTTC.

The genes are TRBV7-8 and TRBJ1-1; D is possibly TRBD1 (5 bases). CDR1 SGHVS and CDR2 FQNEAQ come from the germline V gene. V gave up 3 bases and J gave up 0 bases, with 8 bases separating them. The CDR3 extends over 14 amino acids. Written as DNA, the CDR3 is TGTGCCAGCAGCTTTGGGACTCTGAACACTGAAGCTTTCTTT. Translation gives CASSFGTLNTEAFF.

The J gene is TRBJ2-5, the V gene TRBV29-1; TRBD1 agrees at 8 bases. Germline V lookup: CDR1 SQVTM, CDR2 ANQGSEA. The CDR3 totals 12 residues. Trimming removed 7 bases from V and 5 bases from J; junction bases left unmatched: 6. CDR3 region: CSGRTGTETQYF. The CDR3 region has the DNA TGCAGCGGCAGGACAGGGACGGAGACCCAGTACTTC.

The chain employs TRBV6-5 and TRBJ1-1; 9 bases match TRBD1. Germline V gene lookup returns CDR1 MNHEY and CDR2 SVGAGI. The CDR3 length is 15 residues. With 8 bases clipped from V and 5 bases from J, the junction kept 12 bases outside the gene matches. The CDR3 nucleotides are TGTGCCAGCGGGCTTACCGGGACAGGGAAAACTGAAGCTTTCTTT. Residues: CASGLTGTGKTEAFF.

This clone was observed a few times. The CDR3 spells CASNPGGSSYNEQFF. In DNA, the CDR3 is TGTGCCAGCAACCCCGGGGGGAGCTCCTACAATGAGCAGTTCTTC. The V and J genes are TRBV6-5 and TRBJ2-1, with 7 bases aligning to TRBD2. Trimming at V came to 7 bases and at J to 0 bases, leaving 6 bases not matched to a gene. CDR1 and CDR2 from the germline V gene are MNHEY and SVGAGI. The length of the CDR3 is 15 residues.

J is TRBJ1-5 and V is TRBV6-5; 12 positions match TRBD1. Losses at the gene ends were 6 bases for V and 6 bases for J; bases not matched to a gene: 6. The CDR3 has 15 residues. CDR1 and CDR2 (germline): MNHEY, SVGAGI. DNA for the CDR3: TGTGCCAGCAGCACCGGGACAGGGGGCTTTCAGCCCCAGCATTTT. Translating gives CASSTGTGGFQPQHF.

This chain joins TRBV7-2 and TRBJ1-2, with 7 bases fitting TRBD1. CDR3 size: 15 residues. Per the germline V gene, CDR1 is SGHTA and CDR2 is FQGNSA. With 5 bases clipped from V and 5 bases from J, the junction kept 11 bases outside the gene matches. The CDR3 loop reads CASSTPRQGRYGYTF. The CDR3 region has the DNA TGTGCCAGCAGCACTCCTAGACAGGGAAGGTATGGCTACACCTTC.

The V and J genes are TRBV27 and TRBJ1-1; a possible D gene is TRBD1 (6 bases). CDR1 and CDR2 from the germline V gene are MNHEY and SMNVEV (reference sequence). V shed 5 bases and J shed 1 base, with 11 bases lying between them. The CDR3 is 14 amino acids. CDR3 sequence: CASSMGHANTEAFF. The CDR3 DNA is TGTGCCAGCAGTATGGGACATGCGAACACTGAAGCTTTCTTT.

The chain combines TRBV5-4 with TRBJ2-7; a possible D gene is TRBD1 (5 bases). Per germline, CDR1 SGHNT and CDR2 YYREEE (reference sequence). V was shortened by 0 bases and J by 3 bases, with 10 bases between the two germline ends. This CDR3 contains 14 residues. DNA of the CDR3: TGTGCCAGCAGCTTGGGGCAGGGCCTCTACGAGCAGTACTTC. Translated, it gives CASSLGQGLYEQYF.

This sequence joins TRBV6-5 and TRBJ1-1; 8 bases are a match to TRBD1. The CDR3 is 16 amino acids. Germline assignment: CDR1 MNHEY and CDR2 SVGAGI. Trimming took 0 bases from V and 1 from J; bases not matched to a gene: 4. Here the CDR3 DNA reads TGTGCCAGCAGTTACTCGATGACAGGGGCGAACACTGAAGCTTTCTTT. It is translated as CASSYSMTGANTEAFF.

The J gene is TRBJ2-7, the V gene TRBV11-2, with D perhaps TRBD1 (8 bases). The CDR3 totals 15 residues. The germline gives CDR1 SGHAT, CDR2 FQNNGV. Between the trimmed V and J ends, which lost 6 bases and 3 bases, there was a span of 18 bases. The CDR3 here is CASRKQGGINYEQYF. CDR3 bases: TGTGCCAGCAGAAAACAGGGGGGGATCAACTACGAGCAGTACTTC.

As DNA, the CDR3 is TGTGCCAGCAGTGAGGGACAGGATATCCGAGAGACCCAGTACTTC. Amino acids: CASSEGQDIRETQYF. V usage is TRBV28 and J usage is TRBJ2-5, with 8 bases that match TRBD1. The V and J ends lost 5 bases and 4 bases, in that order; junction bases with no gene match: 9. The CDR3 spans 15 residues. Germline-derived CDR1 and CDR2 are MDHEN and SYDVKM.

In its sample, this clone was seen once. This chain uses TRBV2 with TRBJ1-1, with 10 bases that match TRBD1. Unmatched junction bases numbered 10, after V lost 4 bases and J lost 8 bases. Germline values: CDR1 SNHLY, CDR2 FYNNEI. The CDR3 has 15 residues. CDR3 nucleotides: TGTGCCAGCAGTGTCGAGGGACAGGGGACTACGGAAGCTTTCTTT. Its translation is CASSVEGQGTTEAFF.

Here the CDR3 reads CSVVSASGLYNEQFF. CDR3 bases: TGCAGCGTTGTATCGGCTAGCGGCTTATACAATGAGCAGTTCTTC. This sequence joins TRBV29-1 and TRBJ2-1; 7 positions match TRBD2. CDR1 SQVTM and CDR2 ANQGSEA come from the germline V gene. With 4 bases clipped from V and 4 bases from J, the junction kept 10 bases outside the gene matches. The CDR3 runs 15 residues.

The chain recombines TRBV29-1 with TRBJ2-7, with a possible D match to TRBD2 (5 bases). The germline gives CDR1 SQVTM, CDR2 ANQGSEA. V was shortened by 6 bases and J by 2 bases, with 11 bases between the two germline ends. This CDR3 is built from 12 residues. Here the CDR3 DNA reads TGCAGCGTGCGGGCTACCGCCTACGAGCAGTACTTC. It yields the protein CSVRATAYEQYF.

The chain carries TRBV4-2 and TRBJ1-5; the match to TRBD1 covers 8 bases. Unmatched junction bases numbered 12, after V lost 0 bases and J lost 11 bases. The CDR3 sequence is 16 residues long. Germline values: CDR1 LGHNA, CDR2 YNFKEQ. The CDR3 loop is CASSQDIGQGLLAQHF. DNA for the CDR3: TGTGCCAGCAGCCAAGATATCGGACAGGGCCTATTGGCCCAGCATTTT.

This clone was detected once. The genes are TRBV15 and TRBJ2-7; D is unresolved. The CDR3 consists of 13 residues. V was clipped by 3 bases and J by 4 bases, with 10 bases between them. CDR1 is LNHNV, CDR2 YYDKDF, per germline (reference sequence). CDR3 coding DNA: TGTGCCACCAGCAGGGAACCTAGATACGAGCAGTACTTC. Amino acid sequence: CATSREPRYEQYF. Using reference TRBV15 and TRBJ2-7 for the parts outside the CDR3, the full variable domain is DAMVIQNPRYQVTQFGKPVTLSCSQTLNHNVMYWYQQKSSQAPKLLFHYYDKDFNNEADTPDNFQSRRPNTSFCFLDIRSPGLGDTAMYLCATSREPRYEQYFGPGTRLTVT.

The genes are TRBV30 and TRBJ2-7, with TRBD1 as a possible D gene (6 bases). With 3 bases removed from V and 0 bases from J, the gap between germline ends came to 18 bases. Germline V gives CDR1 GTSNPN, CDR2 SVGIG (reference sequence). The CDR3 runs 16 residues. This chain's CDR3 is CAWSSNTGTTSYEQYF. The CDR3 DNA sequence: TGTGCCTGGAGCTCCAATACCGGGACAACCTCCTACGAGCAGTACTTC.

This clone appeared many times. The chain combines TRBV2 with TRBJ1-1; perhaps TRBD1 as D (6 bases). This CDR3 is 13 amino acids long. CDR1 SNHLY and CDR2 FYNNEI come from the germline V gene. V dropped 10 bases and J dropped 1 base, with 13 bases sitting between them. The CDR3 loop is CATPGTRNTEAFF. The CDR3 bases are TGTGCCACCCCCGGGACACGGAACACTGAAGCTTTCTTT. The whole variable domain, filled in from reference TRBV2 and TRBJ1-1, reads EPEVTQTPSHQVTQMGQEVILRCVPISNHLYFYWYRQILGQKVEFLVSFYNNEISEKSEIFDDQFSVERPDGSNFTLKIRSTKLEDSAMYFCATPGTRNTEAFFGQGTRLTVV.

V and J are TRBV19 and TRBJ2-2; possibly TRBD2 for D (6 bases). Germline V gene sequence: CDR1 LNHDA, CDR2 SQIVND (reference sequence). The CDR3 extends over 15 amino acids. The V end was cut by 4 bases, the J end by 2 bases, with 11 bases between. CDR3 region: CASSSGSGNTGELFF. The DNA for the CDR3 is TGTGCCAGTAGTAGTGGTAGCGGTAACACCGGGGAGCTGTTTTTT.

The gene calls are TRBV7-8 and TRBJ2-1; 12 bases agree with TRBD2. This CDR3 region has 15 residues. Germline V CDR1 and CDR2: SGHVS, FQNEAQ. V lost 5 bases, J lost 5 bases, and 4 bases stayed unmatched. The CDR3 DNA sequence: TGTGCCAGCAGCCAACGGACTAGCGGGAACAATGAGCAGTTCTTC. Amino acid sequence: CASSQRTSGNNEQFF.

The rearrangement uses TRBV10-3 and TRBJ2-5; D perhaps matches TRBD1 (5 bases). The V gene lost 6 bases and the J gene lost 5 bases, with 16 bases spanning the gap. The germline CDR1 and CDR2 sequences are ENHRY and SYGVKD. The length of the CDR3 is 14 residues. The CDR3 DNA follows: TGTGCCATCAGCAGCGCAGGGTCCCAGGAGACCCAGTACTTC. Amino acid sequence: CAISSAGSQETQYF.